These T cell receptor beta chains were read from a single sample in a study of control samples from healthy donors and cancer patients. The data were produced by immunoSEQ multiplex PCR, yet TCRdb's version contains in-frame clones alone and is incomplete. Among hundreds of thousands of clones, 75% to 95% were seen once, and the ten largest hold approximately 6.3%. The sample comprised PBMCs. Receptor source: a man aged 35 to 55 with head and neck cancer. Each CDR3 is given with its conserved first and last residue. D genes are given only for firm matches. The size of a clone is reported for some rows only, either as once, few or many, or as a class for expanded clones.

>NA|TRBV6-5|NA|TRBJ1-3
TGTGCCAGCAGCCAATCGGGGGAACCTGGAAACACCATATATTTT
CASSQSGEPGNTIYF
>once|TRBV5-4|TRBD2|TRBJ2-7
TGTGCCAGCACTAGAAATGGGGGGGTAGCCTACGAGCAGTACTTC
CASTRNGGVAYEQYF
>NA|TRBV9|NA|TRBJ1-6
TGTGCCAGCAGCGTGCAGGGGACCAATTCACCCCTCCACTTT
CASSVQGTNSPLHF
>once|TRBV28|NA|TRBJ2-5
TGTGCCAGCAGTTTTATGGCGGGGTCACAAGAGACCCAGTACTTC
CASSFMAGSQETQYF
>NA|TRBV28|NA|TRBJ1-3
TGTGCCAGCAGTTCCCCTCCGAGGGGGGGAAACACCATATATTTT
CASSSPPRGGNTIYF
>NA|TRBV7-9|NA|TRBJ1-2
TGTGCCAGCAGCGTAGACTATGGCTACACCTTC
CASSVDYGYTF
>NA|TRBV10-2|NA|TRBJ2-1
TGCGCCAGCACCCTAGGACTGTACAATGAGCAGTTCTTC
CASTLGLYNEQFF
>NA|TRBV30|TRBD1|TRBJ2-5
TGTGCCTGGAGCCAGGGGGTGCACTCGCAAGAGACCCAGTACTTC
CAWSQGVHSQETQYF
>NA|TRBV5-6|NA|TRBJ2-7
TGTGCCAGCAGCTTCGCGGACTACGAGCAGTACTTC
CASSFADYEQYF
>NA|TRBV6-5|TRBD2|TRBJ2-7
TGTGCCAGCAGCCAATCACTAGCGACAAGCTACGAGCAGTACTTC
CASSQSLATSYEQYF
>NA|TRBV9|TRBD1|TRBJ2-3
TGTGCCAGCAGCCACCCCGGGACAGGGGTCCTCCGGGGGACAGATACGCAGTATTTT
CASSHPGTGVLRGTDTQYF
>NA|TRBV9|NA|TRBJ2-7
TGTGCCAGCAGCGTAGGGGACGACCTCTACGAGCAGTACTTC
CASSVGDDLYEQYF
>NA|TRBV18|NA|TRBJ1-2
TGTGCCAGCTCACCAAGTCGAGGGGCCAGGCGGGACTATGGCTACACCTTC
CASSPSRGARRDYGYTF
>once|TRBV29-1|NA|TRBJ1-3
TGCAGCGTTGACGACGACGCAAACACCATATATTTT
CSVDDDANTIYF
>NA|TRBV27|NA|TRBJ1-1
TGTGCCAGCAGTTTAACTATGGGGAACACTGAAGCTTTCTTT
CASSLTMGNTEAFF
>NA|TRBV29-1|NA|TRBJ1-2
TGCAGCGTTGAAGATCACAGGAGACAAAACTATGGCTACACCTTC
CSVEDHRRQNYGYTF
>NA|TRBV4-1|NA|TRBJ2-5
TGCGCCAGCAGCCAAGAATACAGGTCGGAGACCCAGTACTTC
CASSQEYRSETQYF
>NA|TRBV6-1|NA|TRBJ2-7
TGTGCCAGCAGTGACAGGGCATCCTACGAGCAGTACTTC
CASSDRASYEQYF
>NA|TRBV28|NA|TRBJ2-1
TGTGCCAGCGAAGTTTTGAGTGGCTCCTACAATGAGCAGTTCTTC
CASEVLSGSYNEQFF
>NA|TRBV30|NA|TRBJ1-3
TGTGCCTGGAGTGTGAGCCAGTTGAGCTCTGGAAACACCATATATTTT
CAWSVSQLSSGNTIYF
>NA|TRBV7-3|NA|TRBJ2-5
TGTGCCAGCAGCTCCTCCCATGGGGAGACCCAGTACTTC
CASSSSHGETQYF
>NA|TRBV2|TRBD1|TRBJ1-5
TGTGCCAGCACACAGGGGGGCGATCAGCCCCAGCATTTT
CASTQGGDQPQHF
>NA|TRBV2|TRBD1|TRBJ1-1
TGTGCCAGCAGTGACCGACAGGGGATGGAGGGGAACACTGAAGCTTTCTTT
CASSDRQGMEGNTEAFF
>NA|TRBV4-1|TRBD2|TRBJ2-1
TGCGCCAGCAGCTGGGGACTAGCGGGGAGGACCTCCTCCTACAATGAGCAGTTCTTC
CASSWGLAGRTSSYNEQFF
>once|TRBV10-3|NA|TRBJ2-6
TGTGCCATCAGTGAGTTTGGGGCCAACGTCCTGACTTTC
CAISEFGANVLTF
>NA|TRBV2|NA|TRBJ2-6
TGTGCCAGCATGTGGGAGGCCGGGGCCAACGTCCTGACTTTC
CASMWEAGANVLTF
>NA|TRBV29-1|TRBD1|TRBJ2-6
TGCAGCGTTGAAGATAGGGGGGCAGGGGGCTCCTCTGGGGCCAACGTCCTGACTTTC
CSVEDRGAGGSSGANVLTF
>NA|TRBV14|NA|TRBJ1-1
TGTGCCAGCAGCCATCGGGGGGTCCCCACTGAAGCTTTCTTT
CASSHRGVPTEAFF
>NA|TRBV5-1|TRBD1|TRBJ2-3
TGCGCCAGCAGCTTGGGGACAGGGGGAACAGATACGCAGTATTTT
CASSLGTGGTDTQYF
>NA|TRBV3-1/TRBV3-2|NA|TRBJ2-7
TGTGCCAGCAGCCAAGGAGGTAGCAGGGTAGGGCACTACGAGCAGTACTTC
CASSQGGSRVGHYEQYF
>NA|TRBV9|NA|TRBJ2-5
TGTGCCAGCAGCGCCATGGGGGTGCAAGAGACCCAGTACTTC
CASSAMGVQETQYF
>NA|TRBV2|TRBD2|TRBJ2-3
TGTGCCAGCAGCGGACTAGCGGGACCCACAGATACGCAGTATTTT
CASSGLAGPTDTQYF
>NA|TRBV6-4|NA|TRBJ1-2
TGTGCCAGCAGTGACAGCTATGGCTACACCTTC
CASSDSYGYTF
>once|TRBV2|NA|TRBJ1-5
TGTGCCAGCAGCCTCGAGGGGCAGCCCCAGCATTTT
CASSLEGQPQHF
>NA|TRBV6-4|TRBD1|TRBJ1-1
TGTGCCAGCAGTGACTCGAAGTGGCGACAGGGACCAATTGGGAACACTGAAGCTTTCTTT
CASSDSKWRQGPIGNTEAFF
>NA|TRBV28|TRBD1|TRBJ2-7
TGTGCCAGCAACCCACCCCGGGACAGGGGATCCTACGAGCAGTACTTC
CASNPPRDRGSYEQYF
>NA|TRBV6-6|NA|TRBJ2-5
TGTGCCAGCAGCGTCGGGGAACCGGGGGTTGCGGAGACCCAGTACTTC
CASSVGEPGVAETQYF
>NA|TRBV11-2|NA|TRBJ2-7
TGTGCCAGCAGCTTAGCGGTTTCCCGGAACTACGAGCAGTACTTC
CASSLAVSRNYEQYF
>NA|TRBV3-1/TRBV3-2|NA|TRBJ2-3
TGTGCCAGCAGCCAAGATCAAGGGCCATGGGATACGCAGTATTTT
CASSQDQGPWDTQYF
>NA|TRBV9|TRBD1|TRBJ1-6
TGTGCCAGCAGCGAAACAGGGGGCTATGATTCACCCCTCCACTTT
CASSETGGYDSPLHF
>NA|TRBV5-1|TRBD1|TRBJ2-3
TGCGCCAGCAGGTCCCCGGGACAGGGAACAGATACGCAGTATTTT
CASRSPGQGTDTQYF
>NA|TRBV7-2|TRBD2|TRBJ2-3
TGTGCCAGCAGGAAACTAGCGGAGTCCACAGATACGCAGTATTTT
CASRKLAESTDTQYF
>NA|TRBV24-1|TRBD2|TRBJ2-3
TGTGCCACCAGTGATCCCCTTGGAGCGGGGGGTCGCACAGATACGCAGTATTTT
CATSDPLGAGGRTDTQYF
>NA|TRBV15|NA|TRBJ2-1
TGTGCCACCAGCGTCACGCGCGGGATTGAGCAGTTCTTC
CATSVTRGIEQFF
>NA|TRBV4-3|TRBD1|TRBJ2-2
TGCGCCAGCAGCCGCCGACAGGGTGGGACCGGGGAGCTGTTTTTT
CASSRRQGGTGELFF
>NA|TRBV10-1|TRBD2|TRBJ2-3
TGCGCCAGCAGTGAGAGGTTAGCGGGGGGGACAGATACGCAGTATTTT
CASSERLAGGTDTQYF
>NA|TRBV6-2/TRBV6-3|NA|TRBJ1-4
TGTGCCAGCAGTTACGGTGGGTCGGAAATTAATGAAAAACTGTTTTTT
CASSYGGSEINEKLFF
>NA|TRBV5-6|NA|TRBJ2-6
TGTGCCAGCAGCTACGACAGCCTAGTGACCAACGTCCTGACTTTC
CASSYDSLVTNVLTF
>NA|TRBV30|NA|TRBJ1-1
TGTGCCTGGAGTGTAGGAGAGAACACTGAAGCTTTCTTT
CAWSVGENTEAFF